A selection of T cell receptor beta chains follows, all from one sample in a study of blood T cell repertoires in COVID-19. The table came from immunoSEQ multiplex PCR; TCRdb's copy has only in-frame clones and leaves some out. The sample includes 200,000 to 250,000 clones, about 80% seen only once; the top ten take 1.3%. The sample consisted of PBMCs or T cells enriched from blood (not recorded which). These receptors came from a woman in her 40s with acute COVID-19. The CDR3 runs from the conserved cysteine through the conserved F or W. The order of the fields is V gene, D gene, J gene, clone size, CDR3 protein, CDR3 DNA. D genes are given only for firm matches. Where a row states a size, it is once, few, many or the class of an expanded clone; other rows omit it.

v_call: TRBV2
d_call: NA
j_call: TRBJ1-5
clone_size: NA
cdr3_aa: CASSPQAGTLVAGQPQHF
cdr3_nt: TGTGCCAGCAGTCCCCAGGCCGGGACTCTCGTCGCGGGTCAGCCCCAGCATTTT

v_call: TRBV5-1
d_call: NA
j_call: TRBJ1-1
clone_size: NA
cdr3_aa: CASSPLGGSTEAFF
cdr3_nt: TGCGCCAGCAGCCCCCTGGGGGGAAGTACTGAAGCTTTCTTT

v_call: TRBV5-1
d_call: NA
j_call: TRBJ2-7
clone_size: NA
cdr3_aa: CASSTGSYEQYF
cdr3_nt: TGCGCCAGCAGCACCGGGTCCTACGAGCAGTACTTC

v_call: TRBV2
d_call: NA
j_call: TRBJ1-3
clone_size: NA
cdr3_aa: CASSIRQALSGNTIYF
cdr3_nt: TGTGCCAGCAGTATCCGACAGGCCCTATCTGGAAACACCATATATTTT

v_call: TRBV13
d_call: NA
j_call: TRBJ1-2
clone_size: NA
cdr3_aa: CASSLRGLYGYTF
cdr3_nt: TGTGCCAGCAGCTTAAGAGGACTCTATGGCTACACCTTC

v_call: TRBV19
d_call: TRBD1
j_call: TRBJ1-2
clone_size: NA
cdr3_aa: CASSPDRRVGGYTF
cdr3_nt: TGTGCCAGTAGCCCGGACAGGCGGGTCGGGGGCTACACCTTC

v_call: TRBV11-1
d_call: TRBD1
j_call: TRBJ1-2
clone_size: NA
cdr3_aa: CASSGQGYGYTF
cdr3_nt: TGTGCCAGCAGCGGACAGGGATATGGCTACACCTTC

v_call: TRBV30
d_call: NA
j_call: TRBJ1-6
clone_size: NA
cdr3_aa: CAWSVLGARSPLHF
cdr3_nt: TGTGCCTGGAGTGTACTGGGGGCAAGGTCACCCCTCCACTTT

v_call: TRBV6-5
d_call: NA
j_call: TRBJ1-4
clone_size: NA
cdr3_aa: CASSGWGEGGEKLFF
cdr3_nt: TGTGCCAGCAGCGGCTGGGGGGAAGGTGGTGAAAAACTGTTTTTT

v_call: TRBV9
d_call: NA
j_call: TRBJ2-1
clone_size: NA
cdr3_aa: CASSPLSGLYNEQFF
cdr3_nt: TGTGCCAGCAGCCCTCTGAGCGGGTTATACAATGAGCAGTTCTTC

v_call: TRBV28
d_call: TRBD2
j_call: TRBJ2-1
clone_size: NA
cdr3_aa: CASRSPGTSLNEQFF
cdr3_nt: TGTGCCAGCCGCTCTCCCGGGACTAGCCTCAATGAGCAGTTCTTC

v_call: TRBV2
d_call: TRBD1
j_call: TRBJ1-5
clone_size: few
cdr3_aa: CASQGGGGASNQPQHF
cdr3_nt: TGTGCCTCACAGGGGGGAGGGGGCGCGAGCAATCAGCCCCAGCATTTT

v_call: TRBV19
d_call: TRBD2
j_call: TRBJ2-7
clone_size: NA
cdr3_aa: CASSIKGLAGEQYF
cdr3_nt: TGTGCCAGTAGTATAAAGGGACTAGCGGGAGAACAGTACTTC

v_call: TRBV5-4
d_call: TRBD2
j_call: TRBJ2-1
clone_size: NA
cdr3_aa: CASSFPVGTSGYNEQFF
cdr3_nt: TGTGCCAGCAGCTTCCCTGTCGGGACTAGCGGATACAATGAGCAGTTCTTC

v_call: TRBV19
d_call: NA
j_call: TRBJ1-3
clone_size: NA
cdr3_aa: CASSPAGGTIYF
cdr3_nt: TGTGCCAGTAGTCCCGCGGGTGGGACCATATATTTT

v_call: TRBV7-2
d_call: TRBD2
j_call: TRBJ2-1
clone_size: NA
cdr3_aa: CASSLVSGRTYNEQFF
cdr3_nt: TGTGCCAGCAGCTTGGTCAGCGGGAGAACCTACAATGAGCAGTTCTTC

v_call: TRBV30
d_call: NA
j_call: TRBJ2-1
clone_size: NA
cdr3_aa: CAWSRDSYNEQFF
cdr3_nt: TGTGCCTGGTCGCGGGATTCCTACAATGAGCAGTTCTTC

v_call: TRBV5-4
d_call: NA
j_call: TRBJ2-2
clone_size: NA
cdr3_aa: CASSWVPQGSAGELFF
cdr3_nt: TGTGCCAGCAGCTGGGTTCCCCAGGGTTCCGCCGGGGAGCTGTTTTTT

v_call: TRBV6-2/TRBV6-3
d_call: TRBD2
j_call: TRBJ2-7
clone_size: NA
cdr3_aa: CASSYQRGGMYEQYF
cdr3_nt: TGTGCCAGCAGTTACCAGCGGGGGGGCATGTACGAGCAGTACTTC

v_call: TRBV6-2/TRBV6-3
d_call: NA
j_call: TRBJ1-2
clone_size: NA
cdr3_aa: CASSIGGYGYTF
cdr3_nt: TGTGCCAGCAGTATCGGCGGGTATGGCTACACCTTC

v_call: TRBV7-9
d_call: NA
j_call: TRBJ2-7
clone_size: NA
cdr3_aa: CASRQTGEAYEQYF
cdr3_nt: TGTGCCAGCCGGCAGACGGGGGAGGCCTACGAGCAGTACTTC

v_call: TRBV14
d_call: NA
j_call: TRBJ2-2
clone_size: NA
cdr3_aa: CASSQGQVGTGELFF
cdr3_nt: TGTGCCAGCAGCCAAGGGCAGGTTGGCACCGGGGAGCTGTTTTTT

v_call: TRBV4-1
d_call: NA
j_call: TRBJ2-7
clone_size: NA
cdr3_aa: CASSQDLRTASSSYEQYF
cdr3_nt: TGCGCCAGCAGCCAAGATCTTAGGACAGCGTCGAGCTCCTACGAGCAGTACTTC

v_call: TRBV2
d_call: NA
j_call: TRBJ1-2
clone_size: NA
cdr3_aa: CASSDDRGYGYTF
cdr3_nt: TGTGCCAGCAGTGACGACCGGGGCTATGGCTACACCTTC

v_call: TRBV7-5
d_call: NA
j_call: TRBJ2-3
clone_size: NA
cdr3_aa: CARSSQTLSGTDTQYF
cdr3_nt: TGTGCCAGAAGCTCCCAGACACTGTCTGGCACAGATACGCAGTATTTT

v_call: TRBV19
d_call: TRBD1
j_call: TRBJ1-1
clone_size: NA
cdr3_aa: CASSKGALNTEAFF
cdr3_nt: TGTGCCAGTAGTAAGGGGGCATTAAACACTGAAGCTTTCTTT

v_call: TRBV4-1
d_call: NA
j_call: TRBJ2-5
clone_size: NA
cdr3_aa: CASSLALAGQETQYF
cdr3_nt: TGCGCCAGCAGCCTTGCCCTGGCGGGTCAAGAGACCCAGTACTTC

v_call: TRBV5-6
d_call: NA
j_call: TRBJ2-1
clone_size: NA
cdr3_aa: CASSLRQADYNEQFF
cdr3_nt: TGTGCCAGCAGCTTGAGACAGGCTGATTACAATGAGCAGTTCTTC

v_call: TRBV19
d_call: NA
j_call: TRBJ2-2
clone_size: NA
cdr3_aa: CASSIVDTGELFF
cdr3_nt: TGTGCCAGTAGTATAGTCGACACCGGGGAGCTGTTTTTT

v_call: TRBV5-6
d_call: NA
j_call: TRBJ2-7
clone_size: NA
cdr3_aa: CASSSLQGGGSYEQYF
cdr3_nt: TGTGCCAGCAGCTCACTTCAGGGAGGGGGTTCATACGAGCAGTACTTC

v_call: TRBV2
d_call: NA
j_call: TRBJ1-2
clone_size: NA
cdr3_aa: CASSEALRQIYGYTF
cdr3_nt: TGTGCCAGCAGTGAAGCGCTTCGACAGATCTATGGCTACACCTTC

v_call: TRBV4-3
d_call: NA
j_call: TRBJ1-2
clone_size: NA
cdr3_aa: CASSQEVQVHGYTF
cdr3_nt: TGCGCCAGCAGCCAAGAAGTTCAGGTTCATGGCTACACCTTC

v_call: TRBV11-2
d_call: NA
j_call: TRBJ2-2
clone_size: NA
cdr3_aa: CASSPGGSNTGELFF
cdr3_nt: TGTGCCAGCAGCCCGGGGGGCTCGAACACCGGGGAGCTGTTTTTT

v_call: TRBV5-1
d_call: TRBD1
j_call: TRBJ1-1
clone_size: NA
cdr3_aa: CASSSGQGSEAFF
cdr3_nt: TGCGCCAGCAGCTCGGGACAGGGGAGCGAAGCTTTCTTT

v_call: TRBV18
d_call: TRBD2
j_call: TRBJ2-5
clone_size: NA
cdr3_aa: CASSPRPSGQETQYF
cdr3_nt: TGTGCCAGCTCACCACGGCCTAGCGGCCAAGAGACCCAGTACTTC

v_call: TRBV7-9
d_call: TRBD2
j_call: TRBJ2-1
clone_size: NA
cdr3_aa: CASSLGTSMLSYNEQFF
cdr3_nt: TGTGCCAGCAGCTTAGGGACTAGCATGTTGTCCTACAATGAGCAGTTCTTC

v_call: TRBV2
d_call: NA
j_call: TRBJ2-1
clone_size: NA
cdr3_aa: CASGLHEQFF
cdr3_nt: TGTGCCAGCGGCCTGCATGAGCAGTTCTTC

v_call: TRBV9
d_call: NA
j_call: TRBJ2-7
clone_size: NA
cdr3_aa: CASSGEFYEQYF
cdr3_nt: TGTGCCAGCAGCGGAGAATTCTACGAGCAGTACTTC

v_call: TRBV2
d_call: TRBD1
j_call: TRBJ1-2
clone_size: NA
cdr3_aa: CASRGQGVRDYGYTF
cdr3_nt: TGTGCCAGCAGGGGACAGGGGGTTAGGGACTATGGCTACACCTTC

v_call: TRBV9
d_call: TRBD2
j_call: TRBJ2-7
clone_size: few
cdr3_aa: CASSVGSASGASYEQYF
cdr3_nt: TGTGCCAGCAGCGTAGGGAGCGCTAGCGGGGCTTCCTACGAGCAGTACTTC